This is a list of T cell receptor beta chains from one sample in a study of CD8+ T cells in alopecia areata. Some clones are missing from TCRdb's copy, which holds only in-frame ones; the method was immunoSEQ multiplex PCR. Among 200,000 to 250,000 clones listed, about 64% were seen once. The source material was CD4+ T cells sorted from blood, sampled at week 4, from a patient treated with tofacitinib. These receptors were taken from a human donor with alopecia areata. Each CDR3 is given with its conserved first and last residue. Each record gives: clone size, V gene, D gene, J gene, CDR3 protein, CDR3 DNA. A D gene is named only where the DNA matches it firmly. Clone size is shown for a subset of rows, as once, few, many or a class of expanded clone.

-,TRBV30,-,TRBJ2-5,CACTGENQETQYF,TGTGCCTGTACGGGGGAGAACCAAGAGACCCAGTACTTC
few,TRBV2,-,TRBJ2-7,CASSEEIGSEQYF,TGTGCCAGCAGTGAAGAGATAGGATCCGAGCAGTACTTC
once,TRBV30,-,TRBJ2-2,CAWSKVRNTGELFF,TGTGCCTGGTCAAAGGTTAGGAACACCGGGGAGCTGTTTTTT
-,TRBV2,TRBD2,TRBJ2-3,CASYRDYVTQYF,TGTGCCAGCTACCGGGACTACGTTACGCAGTATTTT
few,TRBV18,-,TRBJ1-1,CASSPTGNTEAFF,TGTGCCAGCTCACCGACAGGGAACACTGAAGCTTTCTTT
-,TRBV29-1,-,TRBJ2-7,CSVDLPGPHLVVEQYF,TGCAGCGTTGATCTCCCCGGGCCTCACCTTGTAGTGGAGCAGTACTTC
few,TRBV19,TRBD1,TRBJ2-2,CASSTGQGFGTGELFF,TGTGCCAGTAGTACCGGACAGGGGTTCGGGACCGGGGAGCTGTTTTTT
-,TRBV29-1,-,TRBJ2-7,CSVAGRLTYEQYF,TGCAGCGTTGCGGGGAGATTAACCTACGAGCAGTACTTC
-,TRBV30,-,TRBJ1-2,CAWTLNSRGYTF,TGTGCCTGGACCCTAAACTCTCGTGGCTACACCTTC
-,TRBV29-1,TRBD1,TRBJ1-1,CSASDRGKTEAFF,TGCAGCGCCTCGGACAGGGGAAAAACTGAAGCTTTCTTT
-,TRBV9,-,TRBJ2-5,CASSASSFGETQYF,TGTGCCAGCAGCGCCTCCAGTTTTGGGGAGACCCAGTACTTC
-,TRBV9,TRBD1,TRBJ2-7,CASSAGQAAYEQYF,TGTGCCAGCAGCGCCGGACAGGCAGCCTACGAGCAGTACTTC
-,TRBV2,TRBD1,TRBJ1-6,CASNKGQGGSPLHF,TGTGCCAGCAATAAGGGACAGGGGGGATCACCCCTCCACTTT
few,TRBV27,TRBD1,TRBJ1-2,CASSLAGTAKYTF,TGTGCCAGCAGTTTGGCGGGGACAGCGAAATACACCTTC
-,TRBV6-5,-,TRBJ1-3,CASSYSDTFGNTIYF,TGTGCCAGCAGTTACTCGGACACCTTTGGAAACACCATATATTTT
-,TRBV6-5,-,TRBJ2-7,CASSYLARGGFQRQYF,TGTGCCAGCAGTTACTTGGCGCGGGGAGGCTTTCAGAGGCAGTACTTC
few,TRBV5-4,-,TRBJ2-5,CASSLENIQETQYF,TGTGCCAGCAGCTTAGAAAACATCCAAGAGACCCAGTACTTC
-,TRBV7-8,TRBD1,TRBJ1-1,CASSSRDRGTEAFF,TGTGCCAGCAGCTCCCGGGACAGGGGCACTGAAGCTTTCTTT
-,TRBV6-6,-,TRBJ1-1,CASSLQGLNTEAFF,TGTGCCAGCAGTCTACAGGGTTTGAACACTGAAGCTTTCTTT
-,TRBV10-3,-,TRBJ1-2,CAIAGQGYGYTF,TGTGCCATCGCGGGGCAAGGCTATGGCTACACCTTC
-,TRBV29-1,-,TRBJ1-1,CSVSDVNTEAFF,TGCAGCGTCTCCGACGTGAACACTGAAGCTTTCTTT
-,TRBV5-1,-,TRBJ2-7,CASSLEGQLSYEQYF,TGCGCCAGCAGCTTGGAAGGACAGCTTTCCTACGAGCAGTACTTC
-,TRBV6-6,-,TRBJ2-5,CASSYSTKKETQYF,TGTGCCAGCAGTTACTCGACAAAGAAAGAGACCCAGTACTTC
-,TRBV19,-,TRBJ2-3,CASSIDRSNTQYF,TGTGCCAGTAGTATAGATCGCTCGAATACGCAGTATTTT
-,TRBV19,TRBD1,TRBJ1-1,CASSSRGSRLNTEAFF,TGTGCCAGTAGTAGCAGGGGGTCTCGATTGAACACTGAAGCTTTCTTT
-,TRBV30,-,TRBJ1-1,CAWGTWYTEAFF,TGTGCCTGGGGTACCTGGTACACTGAAGCTTTCTTT
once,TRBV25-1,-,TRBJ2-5,CASSEFQDPKRETQYF,TGTGCCAGCAGTGAATTCCAGGACCCGAAAAGGGAGACCCAGTACTTC
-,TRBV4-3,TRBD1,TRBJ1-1,CASSQDQKGAEAFF,TGCGCCAGCAGCCAGGACCAAAAGGGGGCCGAAGCTTTCTTT
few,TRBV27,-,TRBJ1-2,CASSLGDGGLYGYTF,TGTGCCAGCAGTTTAGGGGATGGGGGGCTTTATGGCTACACCTTC
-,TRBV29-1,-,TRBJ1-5,CSVGRDSNQPQHF,TGCAGCGTTGGTAGGGACAGCAATCAGCCCCAGCATTTT
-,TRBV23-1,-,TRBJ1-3,CASSRVGPGNTIYF,TGCGCCAGCAGCCGTGTAGGGCCCGGAAACACCATATATTTT
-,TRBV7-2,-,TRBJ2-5,CASSLASGNPRETQYF,TGTGCCAGCAGCTTAGCGTCCGGGAACCCCCGAGAGACCCAGTACTTC
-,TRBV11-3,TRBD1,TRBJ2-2,CASSSSDRAAGELFF,TGTGCCAGCAGCTCATCGGACAGGGCGGCCGGGGAGCTGTTTTTT
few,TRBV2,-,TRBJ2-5,CASSGDFTGTQYF,TGTGCCAGCAGTGGGGACTTCACGGGGACCCAGTACTTC
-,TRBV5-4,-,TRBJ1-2,CASAGIATNYGYTF,TGTGCCAGCGCCGGGATCGCGACCAACTATGGCTACACCTTC
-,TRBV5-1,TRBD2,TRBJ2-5,CASSLEGRGETQYF,TGCGCCAGCAGCTTGGAGGGGAGGGGAGAGACCCAGTACTTC
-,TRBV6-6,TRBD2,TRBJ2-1,CASRHIPGLAGNEQFF,TGTGCCAGCAGACATATCCCGGGACTAGCTGGAAATGAGCAGTTCTTC
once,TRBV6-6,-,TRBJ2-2,CACAAGGRQLGELFF,TGTGCCTGCGCGGCAGGGGGGCGTCAACTTGGGGAGCTGTTTTTT